This TCR beta chain was captured by sequencing in a study of human versus mouse CDR3 diversity and MHC coevolution. V dropped 3 bases and J dropped 8 bases, with 13 bases sitting between them. This CDR3 has 13 amino acids. Germline V gene data show CDR1 as LNHDA and CDR2 as SQIVND (reference sequence). Libraries were prepared by immunoSEQ multiplex PCR; TCRdb keeps only in-frame clonotypes and omits some of them. In the table there are fewer than 100,000 clones, 90% to 95% of which are singletons. This clone appeared a few times. The chain carries TRBV19 and TRBJ1-2; D is unresolved. This TCR derives from a person between 30 and 69 years old in good health. Material: naive CD4+ T cells from blood. Sample subset: CD45RO-negative CD62L-positive naive CD4 T cells. CDR3 sequence reads: CASSMAVARGYTF. The CDR3 DNA reads as TGTGCCAGTAGTATGGCCGTAGCTAGGGGCTACACCTTC.